This TCR beta chain was identified in a study of blood T cell repertoires in COVID-19 (TCRdb year 2020). Context from the whole study: The collaborator samples originated in the United States, Italy and Spain and spanned the acute and convalescent phases of COVID-19. The material from the prospective study consisted of cDNA or gDNA derived from T cells, B-cell-depleted T cells, or PBMCs. Subjects who had been exposed to COVID-19, were actively infected with it, or had recovered from it provided the deeply sampled blood TCRbeta repertoires that made up the dataset. The repertoires were released in a freely available public database intended as a resource for research on the immune response to SARS-CoV-2. The samples were drawn from the first 160 participants of the ongoing ImmuneRACE study and from 1,200 or so subjects provided by 6 global collaborators. A de-identified subject ID, COVID-19 status, age in years and sex were almost always included in the sample metadata. Where available, HLA class I and class II types were obtained from metadata supplied by the sample provider rather than from assay-based typing. The full study reports these points: Clinical and demographic metadata were provided uncurated, with the amount varying by source and participant.

Participants in the prospective study were enrolled through a virtual design, were aged about 18 to 89 years, and lived in about two dozen United States geographic areas. In the prospective study, cohorts were assigned on the basis of participant-reported clinical history obtained from a screening survey and a study questionnaire. A participant counted as exposed if, within 2 weeks of entering the study, that participant had been in contact with someone who had a PCR-confirmed or clinician-diagnosed COVID-19 case. In the prospective study, mobile phlebotomists collected whole blood, serum and a nasopharyngeal or oropharyngeal swab from each participant. Over a roughly two-month period, participants in the prospective study had the option of providing additional blood draws and questionnaires. Before DNA extraction, blood samples from the prospective study were shipped at room temperature or frozen.

TCRbeta CDR3 regions were amplified from genomic DNA by means of the immunoSEQ Assay, a bias-controlled multiplex PCR. Per the source publication's procedure: Nucleated cell counts per sample were estimated from amplification of reference gene primers within the assay. To quantify the absolute abundance of each unique TCRbeta CDR3 rearrangement, sequence reads were collapsed and filtered. For each sample, productive Simpson clonality was calculated as the square root of Simpson's diversity index over productive rearrangements. Held by TCRdb, this immuneACCESS table contains in-frame sequences only and omits some clones. Under half of the omission traces to an unresolved V gene where checked; the cause of the rest is unknown. V, J and clone size are those of that table, while D and trimming were read from the DNA. The sample table holds 250,000 to 400,000 clones, of which about 85% were seen once. About 1.9% of the sample comes from the top ten.

About this clone itself: The antigen it binds to is not known. Nothing much larger sits one base from this clone, and base qualities are not available.

The sequenced sample consisted of PBMCs or T cells enriched from blood (not recorded which). The TCR originated in a woman in her 30s who had been exposed to COVID-19.

The CDR3 corresponds to CASSYLTGTGPAYKGYTF. The nucleotides read TGTGCCAGCAGTTACCTGACCGGGACAGGCCCTGCCTATAAGGGCTACACCTTC. The chain is encoded by TRBV27 joined to TRBJ1-2; TRBD1 lines up with 8 middle nucleotides. From the cysteine up to the phenylalanine, the CDR3 has a length of 18 residues. Only CDR3 DNA is held: 54 bases, read in frame from base 1. Trimming leaves V shorter by 4 bases and J shorter by 8 bases, with the junction holding 21 bases beyond the gene matches. CDR1 is given as MNHEY and CDR2 as SMNVEV, both from the germline V gene (reference sequence).